A single T cell receptor beta chain is shown here with its context. A single base separates this from a much larger clone, so it may be a read error. The trim removed 2 bases at V and 5 bases at J, leaving 5 bases unmatched. Germline V CDR1 and CDR2: MNHNY, SVGAGI (reference sequence). The CDR3 spans 14 residues. These data belong to a study of T cell repertoires in cytomegalovirus infection. A single record per CDR3 protein comes from TCRdb applying MiXCR to the reads. The table has some 320,000 distinct CDR3 sequences, 9% to 9.5% seen once; the top ten hold approximately 4.5%. Material: PBMCs. The TCR originated in a human donor in good health (CMV status not recorded). Some clones in this sample may be carry-over from other donors' samples. The rearrangement joins TRBV6-6 to TRBJ1-1; 7 bases line up with TRBD1. This CDR3 is CASSYGDSSTEAFF. The CDR3 coding sequence is TGTGCCAGCAGTTACGGGGACAGTTCGACTGAAGCTTTCTTT.